This TCR beta chain originates from a study of cytomegalovirus exposure and HLA in healthy donors. This clone occurred once. The method was immunoSEQ multiplex PCR; TCRdb's version includes in-frame clones alone and lacks a portion of them. The profile covers more than 250,000 clones, with 86% appearing a single time and around 0.8% taken by the ten largest. Sequences were obtained from PBMCs. The receptor comes from a woman between 18 and 29 years old in good health and CMV-seronegative.

CDR3 DNA: TGTGCCACCGCCCCGGGACAGGACAAAGCTTTCTTT. Translation: CATAPGQDKAFF. The chain carries TRBV19 and TRBJ1-1; 8 nucleotides line up with TRBD1. The germline V gene has CDR1 LNHDA and CDR2 SQIVND (reference sequence). V lost 10 bases and J lost 9; bases outside the gene matches: 10. The CDR3 runs to 12 residues. The full variable domain, rest sourced from reference TRBV19 and TRBJ1-1, is DGGITQSPKYLFRKEGQNVTLSCEQNLNHDAMYWYRQDPGQGLRLIYYSQIVNDFQKGDIAEGYSVSREKKESFPLTVTSAQKNPTAFYLCATAPGQDKAFFGQGTRLTVV.